This T cell receptor beta chain was captured in a study of T-cell reconstitution after alpha-beta-depleted transplantation in children. Preparation of the TCRbeta library used unique molecular identifiers. Each CDR3 protein is one row after TCRdb ran MiXCR on the PCR reads. Here the sample spans 70,000 to 95,000 distinct CDR3 sequences, more than 9% being singletons. This clonotype was observed many times. The germline CDR1 and CDR2 sequences are ENHRY and SYGVKD. V lost 6 bases and J lost 4, with 11 bases in between. There are 13 residues in the CDR3. The receptor was derived from a human donor who donated a stem cell graft to a child with inherited bone marrow failure. The V call is TRBV10-3, the J call TRBJ2-3; D could derive from TRBD1 or TRBD2 (5 bases each). The material sequenced was PBMCs from the stem cell graft donor, taken from the stem cell graft. The CDR3 region has the DNA TGTGCCATCAGCCGGGAAGGGGCAGATACGCAGTATTTT. Translation: CAISREGADTQYF.